This T cell receptor (beta chain) was sequenced in a study of OX40 agonist ivuxolimab in advanced cancers. Study background: Ivuxolimab was delivered to patients intravenously every 2 weeks at doses spanning 0.01 to 10 mg/kg. Melanoma, hepatocellular carcinoma, head and neck or renal cell cancer occurred in dose-escalation patients. At 82.7% male, the cohort had a mean age of roughly 60 years, ranging from about 23 to 79.

Study-wide findings and caveats: Clonal expansion was among the lowest in partial responders at 0.1-3.0 mg/kg, especially CD8+.

Profiled with immunoSEQ multiplex PCR; TCRdb holds only in-frame clones, not every one. Counted here are tens of thousands of clones, roughly 90% occurring once; the ten biggest clones make up approximately 12%. After removal of 3 bases from V and 12 bases from J, the junction contained 6 bases not matched to a gene. The germline V gene has CDR1 SGDLS and CDR2 YYNGEE. This CDR3 region has 12 residues. On this clone: Its antigen is still unknown.

This sequence was found in an adult with an advanced solid tumor such as melanoma, head and neck, liver or kidney cancer. Here the sequenced sample was CD4+ or CD8+ T cells sorted from blood, taken in a trial of the OX40 agonist ivuxolimab. V gene TRBV9 combines with J gene TRBJ2-1; TRBD1 matches 7 bases. The CDR3 region is CASSEGQLGQFF. CDR3 bases: TGTGCCAGCAGCGAGGGACAGCTGGGGCAGTTCTTC. Full variable domain (missing parts from reference TRBV9 and TRBJ2-1): DSGVTQTPKHLITATGQRVTLRCSPRSGDLSVYWYQQSLDQGLQFLIQYYNGEERAKGNILERFSAQQFPDLHSELNLSSLELGDSALYFCASSEGQLGQFFGPGTRLTVL.